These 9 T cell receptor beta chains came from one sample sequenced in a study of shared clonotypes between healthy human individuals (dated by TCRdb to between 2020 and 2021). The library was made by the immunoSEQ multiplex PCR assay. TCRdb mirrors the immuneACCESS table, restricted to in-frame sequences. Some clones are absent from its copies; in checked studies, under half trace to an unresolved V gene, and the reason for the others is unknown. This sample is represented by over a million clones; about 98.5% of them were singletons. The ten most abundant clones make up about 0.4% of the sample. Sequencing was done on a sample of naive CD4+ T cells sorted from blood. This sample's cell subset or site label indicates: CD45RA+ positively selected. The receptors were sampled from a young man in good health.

Here the CDR3 DNA reads TGTGCCAGCAGTTTACCTGGGTATGGCAATCAGCCCCAGCATTTT. Its translation: CASSLPGYGNQPQHF. This chain connects TRBV28 to TRBJ1-5; D gene uncertain. Trimming stripped 2 bases from V and 2 bases from J, with 10 bases between. The germline V gene has CDR1 MDHEN and CDR2 SYDVKM. This CDR3 is built from 15 residues.

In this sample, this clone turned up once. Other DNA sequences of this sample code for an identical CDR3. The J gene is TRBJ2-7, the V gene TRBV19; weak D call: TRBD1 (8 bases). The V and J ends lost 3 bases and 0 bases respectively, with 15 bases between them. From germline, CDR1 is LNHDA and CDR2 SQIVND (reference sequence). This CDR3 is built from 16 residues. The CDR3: CASSIGQGGSSYEQYF. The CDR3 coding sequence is TGTGCCAGTAGTATCGGACAGGGCGGGAGCTCCTACGAGCAGTACTTC.

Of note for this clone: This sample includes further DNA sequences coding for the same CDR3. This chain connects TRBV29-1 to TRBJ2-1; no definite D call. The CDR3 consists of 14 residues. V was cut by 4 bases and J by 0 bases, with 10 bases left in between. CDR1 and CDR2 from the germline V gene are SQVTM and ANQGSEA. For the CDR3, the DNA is TGCAGCGTTGGTGGGTCTAGCTCCTACAATGAGCAGTTCTTC. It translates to CSVGGSSSYNEQFF.

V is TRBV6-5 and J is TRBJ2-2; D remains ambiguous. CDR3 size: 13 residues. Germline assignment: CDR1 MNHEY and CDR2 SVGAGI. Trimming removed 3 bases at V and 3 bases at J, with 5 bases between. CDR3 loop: CASSYSYTGELFF. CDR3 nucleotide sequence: TGTGCCAGCAGTTATAGTTACACCGGGGAGCTGTTTTTT.

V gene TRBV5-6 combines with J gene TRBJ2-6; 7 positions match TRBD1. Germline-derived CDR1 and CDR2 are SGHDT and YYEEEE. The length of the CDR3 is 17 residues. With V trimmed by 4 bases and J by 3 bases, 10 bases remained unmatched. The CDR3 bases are TGTGCCAGCAGCAATCGGGACAGCCAGGGTGGGGCCAACGTCCTGACTTTC. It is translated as CASSNRDSQGGANVLTF.

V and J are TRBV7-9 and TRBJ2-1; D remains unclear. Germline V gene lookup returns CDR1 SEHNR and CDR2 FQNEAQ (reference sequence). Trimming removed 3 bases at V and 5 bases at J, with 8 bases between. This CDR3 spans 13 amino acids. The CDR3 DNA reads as TGTGCCAGCAGCTTCCTAACAAACAATGAGCAGTTCTTC. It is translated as CASSFLTNNEQFF.

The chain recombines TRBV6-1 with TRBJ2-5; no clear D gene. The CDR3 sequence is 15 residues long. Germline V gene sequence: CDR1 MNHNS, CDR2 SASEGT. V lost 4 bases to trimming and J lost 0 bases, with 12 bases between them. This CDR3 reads CASSVNGQYQETQYF. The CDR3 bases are TGTGCCAGCAGTGTGAACGGCCAGTACCAAGAGACCCAGTACTTC.

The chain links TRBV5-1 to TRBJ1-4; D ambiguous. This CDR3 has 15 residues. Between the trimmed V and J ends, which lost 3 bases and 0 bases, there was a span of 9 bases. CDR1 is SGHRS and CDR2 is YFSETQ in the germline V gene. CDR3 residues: CASSSGPSTNEKLFF. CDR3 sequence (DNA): TGCGCCAGCAGCTCCGGCCCCTCAACTAATGAAAAACTGTTTTTT.

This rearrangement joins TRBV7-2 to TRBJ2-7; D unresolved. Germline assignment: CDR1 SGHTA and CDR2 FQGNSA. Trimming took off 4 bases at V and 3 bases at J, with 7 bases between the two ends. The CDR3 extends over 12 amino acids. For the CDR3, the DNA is TGTGCCAGCAGCTCGGTTGTCTACGAGCAGTACTTC. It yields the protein CASSSVVYEQYF.